This TCR beta chain stems from a study of cytomegalovirus exposure and HLA in healthy donors. The PCR had 60 Vbeta and 13 Jbeta primers. The table came from immunoSEQ multiplex PCR; TCRdb's copy has only in-frame clones and leaves some out. The sample yields about 180,000 clones, roughly 79% seen once. Germline loops: CDR1 LGHNA, CDR2 YSLEER. The CDR3 is 15 amino acids. The V gene lost 0 bases and the J gene lost 5 bases, with 13 bases spanning the gap. Study outcomes and limitations: Three chains linked to CMV were shown in vitro to be specific for CMV antigens.

Remarks on this clone: Its antigen is not known.

The sequenced material came from PBMCs. V is TRBV4-3 and J is TRBJ2-5; D is possibly TRBD2 (5 bases). The clonotype comes from a woman under 30 in good health and CMV-seropositive. CDR3 sequence reads: CASSQEGYPGETQYF. CDR3 DNA sequence: TGCGCCAGCAGCCAAGAAGGGTACCCGGGGGAGACCCAGTACTTC.